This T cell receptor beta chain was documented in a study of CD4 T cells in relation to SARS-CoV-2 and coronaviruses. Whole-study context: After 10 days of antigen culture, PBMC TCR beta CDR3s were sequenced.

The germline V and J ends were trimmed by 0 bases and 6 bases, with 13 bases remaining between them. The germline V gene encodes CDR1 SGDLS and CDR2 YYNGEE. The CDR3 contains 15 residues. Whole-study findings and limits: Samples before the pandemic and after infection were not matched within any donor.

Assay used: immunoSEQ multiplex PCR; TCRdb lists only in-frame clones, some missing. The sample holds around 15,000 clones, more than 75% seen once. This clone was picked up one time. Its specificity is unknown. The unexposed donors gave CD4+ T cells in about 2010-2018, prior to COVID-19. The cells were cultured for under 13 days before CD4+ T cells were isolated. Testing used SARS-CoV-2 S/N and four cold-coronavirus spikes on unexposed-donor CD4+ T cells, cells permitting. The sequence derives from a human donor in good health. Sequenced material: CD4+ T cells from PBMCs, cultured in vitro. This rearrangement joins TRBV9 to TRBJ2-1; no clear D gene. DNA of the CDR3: TGTGCCAGCAGCGTAGATTTAGAAAGGTCCAATGAGCAGTTCTTC. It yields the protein CASSVDLERSNEQFF. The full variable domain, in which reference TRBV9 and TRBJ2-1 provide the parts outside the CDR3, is DSGVTQTPKHLITATGQRVTLRCSPRSGDLSVYWYQQSLDQGLQFLIQYYNGEERAKGNILERFSAQQFPDLHSELNLSSLELGDSALYFCASSVDLERSNEQFFGPGTRLTVL.